Shown below are 8 T cell receptor beta chains from a single sample sequenced in a study of blood T cell repertoires in COVID-19. Sequencing was performed with immunoSEQ multiplex PCR; in TCRdb, only in-frame clones are kept and a portion is missing. The sample holds some 170,000 clones, roughly 87% seen once. Sequencing was carried out using PBMCs or T cells enriched from blood (not recorded which). All receptors derive from a human donor with acute COVID-19. The donor label of this sample is uncertain.

The CDR3 region is CASRVGGSSYNEQFF. The CDR3 nucleotides are TGTGCCAGCAGAGTGGGAGGCAGCTCCTACAATGAGCAGTTCTTC. The chain uses TRBV5-4 and TRBJ2-1; weak D call: TRBD2 (6 bases). V was clipped by 5 bases and J by 0 bases, with 12 bases between them. The CDR3 extends over 15 amino acids. CDR1 is SGHNT, CDR2 YYREEE, per germline (reference sequence).

The gene calls are TRBV7-3 and TRBJ2-1, with D possibly TRBD1 on 6 matching bases. The V end was cut by 4 bases, the J end by 8 bases, with 12 bases between. The CDR3 is made up of 13 amino acids. Germline CDR1 SGHTA, CDR2 FQGTGA. DNA of the CDR3: TGTGCCAGCAGCTCTTTAGGGGGTGATGAGCAGTTCTTC. As protein: CASSSLGGDEQFF.

V and J are TRBV7-9 and TRBJ1-3; maybe TRBD1 (6 bases). Germline assignment: CDR1 SEHNR and CDR2 FQNEAQ (reference sequence). The CDR3 is 16 residues long. Trimming took 4 bases from V and 1 from J, leaving 14 bases between them. CDR3 nucleotides: TGTGCCAGCAGCTCTCCGGGACAAGGATCTGGAAACACCATATATTTT. Translated, it gives CASSSPGQGSGNTIYF.

The chain uses TRBV21-1 and TRBJ2-5; the table names TRBD1, a call not compared with the DNA. TRBV21-1 is an annotated pseudogene. The CDR3 totals 17 residues. CDR3 protein: CASSKVSGQGLRETQYF. CDR3 bases: TGTGCCAGCAGCAAAGTCTCGGGACAGGGGCTTCGGGAGACCCAGTACTTC.

The J gene is TRBJ2-1, the V gene TRBV7-3, with TRBD2 matching over 12 bases. J gave up 3 bases and V 0 bases, and 6 bases lay outside the gene matches. Per the germline V gene, CDR1 is SGHTA and CDR2 is FQGTGA. The CDR3 contains 18 residues. DNA for the CDR3: TGTGCCAGCAGCTTAACGTCTAGCGGGGGGGCCATCTACAATGAGCAGTTCTTC. It is translated as CASSLTSSGGAIYNEQFF.

The V and J genes are TRBV2 and TRBJ2-7; 12 bases agree with TRBD1. Trimming removed 7 bases from V and 7 bases from J; junction bases left unmatched: 17. CDR3 length equals 17 residues. CDR1 SNHLY and CDR2 FYNNEI come from the germline V gene. The CDR3 sequence is CASNPPTPGQGAWEQYF. CDR3 DNA sequence: TGTGCCAGCAACCCCCCTACCCCGGGACAGGGGGCTTGGGAGCAGTACTTC.

This chain uses TRBV6-5 with TRBJ1-4, with TRBD1 matching 9 bases. This CDR3 spans 15 amino acids. Germline lookup yields CDR1 MNHEY and CDR2 SVGAGI. V shed 4 bases and J 7 bases; nucleotides not matched to a gene: 7. The CDR3 bases are TGTGCCAGCAGTTCACACGGGACAGGGAGTGAAAAACTGTTTTTT. It codes for CASSSHGTGSEKLFF.

The CDR3 loop reads CASILDSMNTEAFF. The CDR3 bases are TGCGCCAGCATCCTGGACAGTATGAACACTGAAGCTTTCTTT. The chain links TRBV5-1 to TRBJ1-1; maybe TRBD1 (6 bases). The CDR3 has 14 amino acids. Germline assignment: CDR1 SGHRS and CDR2 YFSETQ. The V end lost 6 bases, the J end lost 0 bases, and 12 bases lay between the germline ends.